Included here is one T cell receptor beta chain sequence, with context. The data are from a study of blood T cell repertoires in COVID-19. Study details: T cells, B-cell-depleted T cells, or PBMCs provided the cDNA or gDNA that served as material.

The length of the CDR3 is 14 residues. Germline-derived CDR1 and CDR2 are SGHRS and YFSETQ. Trimming cost V 5 bases and J 5 bases; bases outside gene matches: 7. Under the authors' procedure: Estimation of nucleated cell counts was performed using reference gene primer amplification. Generated by immunoSEQ multiplex PCR, the TCRdb table keeps only in-frame clones and is missing some. The V and J calls and clone size come from that table; D and trimming were worked out from the DNA. Among about 100,000 clones listed, roughly nine tenths were seen once. The origin of this receptor is a man aged 50-60 years with acute or convalescent COVID-19. The source material was peripheral blood. The rearrangement links TRBV5-1 to TRBJ1-5; 7 positions agree with TRBD1. The CDR3 DNA is TGCGCCAGCAGACGGGACAGCCCTGATCAGCCCCAGCATTTT. Amino acids: CASRRDSPDQPQHF.